The entry below describes one T cell receptor (beta chain). The antigen remains unidentified. The PCR ran on 60 Vbeta and 13 Jbeta primers. Sequenced by immunoSEQ multiplex PCR; TCRdb stores in-frame clones only, minus some. The table has 150,000 or so clones, approximately 86% seen once. The data stem from a study of cytomegalovirus exposure and HLA in healthy donors. Study outcomes and limitations: According to an earlier analysis, most TCR beta V segments yielded productive rearrangements about 90% or about 30% of the time. Differences between HLA loci emerged in a later analysis of TCR association rates, with DRB1 most and HLA-C fewest. Researchers reported in a later analysis that a missense DCLRE1C variant was tied to TCR beta V- and J-gene trimming.

The CDR3 runs 14 residues. CDR1 LNHDA and CDR2 SQIVND come from the germline V gene (reference sequence). With 8 bases clipped from V and 4 bases from J, the junction kept 7 bases outside the gene matches. Specimen: PBMCs. This chain links TRBV19 with TRBJ1-5, with 8 positions matching TRBD1. The receptor's source is a woman aged 18-35 years in good health and CMV-seronegative. In DNA form, the CDR3 reads TGTGCCAGTGAAGCAGGGGGCCGGAATCAGCCCCAGCATTTT. It is translated as CASEAGGRNQPQHF.